This T cell receptor beta chain is drawn from a study of blood T cell repertoires in COVID-19. Participant ages covered roughly 18 to 89 years across about 25 US areas. The V and J ends lost 0 bases and 5 bases, in that order; junction bases with no gene match: 1. Germline V CDR1 and CDR2: KGHDR, SFDVKD. This CDR3 is built from 14 residues. The method was immunoSEQ multiplex PCR; TCRdb's version includes in-frame clones alone and lacks a portion of them. The sample lists some 270,000 clones, 80% to 90% occurring once. This TCR was recovered from a woman aged 45-59 years who had been exposed to COVID-19. The chain has TRBV24-1 and TRBJ2-5; 8 nucleotides align to TRBD1. The sequenced sample was PBMCs or T cells enriched from blood (not recorded which). CDR3 coding DNA: TGTGCCACCAGTGATTTGACAGGGGGTGAGACCCAGTACTTC. Translated: CATSDLTGGETQYF.